The clone carrying this T cell receptor (beta chain) was counted between two and nine times. Its antigen is still unknown. The sample is drawn from a study of T cell repertoires in cytomegalovirus infection. For the study at large: Based on public TCR beta signatures, there were indications of CMV infection and of a matching HLA type. Study-wide results and limits: Clonotypes of TCR beta that were HLA-C-restricted and CMV-specific dominated the ex vivo response.

Unmatched junction bases numbered 9, after V lost 8 bases and J lost 3 bases. The V gene's germline CDR1 is MNHEY and CDR2 SVGAGI. This CDR3 is 15 amino acids long. One entry per CDR3 protein results from TCRdb running MiXCR on the reads. Seen here are about 490,000 distinct CDR3 sequences, more than 20% observed once, and the top ten hold less than 15%. This TCR derives from a human donor in good health (CMV status not recorded). Some clones in this sample may be carry-over from other donors' samples. Sample: PBMCs. V gene TRBV6-5 combines with J gene TRBJ2-3; the match to TRBD2 covers 9 bases. The DNA for the CDR3 is TGTGCCAGCGCATTAGCGGGAGTGGGTACAGATACGCAGTATTTT. The encoded protein is CASALAGVGTDTQYF.